The 22 T cell receptor beta chains below come from one sample, sequenced in a study of beta chain features in type 1 diabetes. Expressed TCRB transcripts got sequenced, as all isolated RNA was reverse transcribed. Repertoires were generated with immunoSEQ multiplex PCR, while TCRdb's copy carries only in-frame clones and drops some. The top ten hold less than 2% of the sample, which has about 41,000 clones, 60% to 75% seen once. Study-wide results and caveats: The study found moderately but significantly shorter TCRB CDR3s in all four CD4+ subsets of Type 1 diabetes patients.

Their specific antigens are unknown. The sequenced sample consisted of Tregs from blood. These receptors came from a man under 40 with type 1 diabetes. Some clones in this sample may be carry-over from other donors' samples.

This sequence joins TRBV19 and TRBJ2-2; TRBD1 might be the D (5 bases). The germline V gene encodes CDR1 LNHDA and CDR2 SQIVND (reference sequence). Trimming shortened V by 9 bases and J by 6 bases, and 20 bases separated the two germline ends. The CDR3 spans 15 residues. The CDR3 loop is CASTLWGLGSGELFF. The CDR3 bases are TGTGCCAGCACGCTTTGGGGCCTCGGGTCCGGGGAGCTGTTTTTT. Full variable domain (remainder filled in from reference TRBV19 and TRBJ2-2): DGGITQSPKYLFRKEGQNVTLSCEQNLNHDAMYWYRQDPGQGLRLIYYSQIVNDFQKGDIAEGYSVSREKKESFPLTVTSAQKNPTAFYLCASTLWGLGSGELFFGEGSRLTVL.

In this sample, this clone turned up a few times. The chain joins TRBV29-1 to TRBJ2-1, with 7 bases lining up with TRBD2. V lost 7 bases, J lost 4 bases, and 7 bases stayed unmatched. Germline V gene sequence: CDR1 SQVTM, CDR2 ANQGSEA. CDR3 size: 13 residues. CDR3 residues: CSGRDYNYNEQFF. In DNA form, the CDR3 reads TGCAGCGGCAGGGACTACAATTACAATGAGCAGTTCTTC.

This clone was observed a few times. The V and J genes are TRBV6-6 and TRBJ2-1; D might be TRBD2 (6 bases). Germline lookup yields CDR1 MNHNY and CDR2 SVGAGI (reference sequence). Trimming cost V 5 bases and J 4 bases, with 15 bases left between them. This CDR3 contains 15 residues. The CDR3 DNA reads as TGTGCCAGCAGTGCCTGGCGGGGCCTTTACAATGAGCAGTTCTTC. Its translation is CASSAWRGLYNEQFF.

The J gene is TRBJ1-2, the V gene TRBV7-2; 9 bases are a match to TRBD1. This CDR3 region has 16 residues. Germline assignment: CDR1 SGHTA and CDR2 FQGNSA. Unmatched junction bases numbered 8, after V lost 5 bases and J lost 1 base. Here the CDR3 reads CASSRDRALLNYGYTF. The DNA for the CDR3 is TGTGCCAGCAGCCGGGACAGGGCGTTACTTAACTATGGCTACACCTTC. Filled out from reference TRBV7-2 and TRBJ1-2, the complete variable domain reads GAGVSQSPSNKVTEKGKDVELRCDPISGHTALYWYRQSLGQGLEFLIYFQGNSAPDKSGLPSDRFSAERTGGSVSTLTIQRTQQEDSAVYLCASSRDRALLNYGYTFGSGTRLTVV.

This clone occurred a few times. This chain links TRBV6-1 with TRBJ1-5, with unresolved D. Between the trimmed V and J ends, which lost 6 bases and 6 bases, there was a span of 12 bases. The germline gives CDR1 MNHNS, CDR2 SASEGT. There are 13 residues in the CDR3. The CDR3 sequence: CASRLGRGQPQHF. The CDR3 nucleotides are TGTGCCAGCAGACTTGGACGGGGTCAGCCCCAGCATTTT.

The CDR3 nucleotides are TGCAGCGTTGCAGGCGGACAGGGGGGTCAGGAGACCCAGTACTTC. Protein sequence: CSVAGGQGGQETQYF. The rearrangement links TRBV29-1 to TRBJ2-5; TRBD1 matches at 10 bases. Germline V CDR1 and CDR2: SQVTM, ANQGSEA. This CDR3 comprises 15 residues. Trimming took 4 bases from V and 5 from J; bases not matched to a gene: 10.

This chain links TRBV19 with TRBJ1-1; 7 bases match TRBD1. The CDR3 has 13 amino acids. Per the germline V gene, CDR1 is LNHDA and CDR2 is SQIVND (reference sequence). Trimming cost V 4 bases and J 6 bases; bases outside gene matches: 5. The CDR3 here is CASSNRGYAEAFF. The DNA for the CDR3 is TGTGCCAGTAGTAACAGGGGATATGCTGAAGCTTTCTTT. The full variable domain, rest sourced from reference TRBV19 and TRBJ1-1, is DGGITQSPKYLFRKEGQNVTLSCEQNLNHDAMYWYRQDPGQGLRLIYYSQIVNDFQKGDIAEGYSVSREKKESFPLTVTSAQKNPTAFYLCASSNRGYAEAFFGQGTRLTVV.

The chain couples TRBV27 to TRBJ1-2, with 8 nucleotides matching TRBD1. V shed 5 bases and J 4 bases; nucleotides not matched to a gene: 9. Per the germline V gene, CDR1 is MNHEY and CDR2 is SMNVEV (reference sequence). The CDR3 is made up of 15 amino acids. CDR3 amino acids: CASSIDRGRTYGYTF. Here the CDR3 DNA reads TGTGCCAGCAGTATCGACAGGGGAAGAACCTATGGCTACACCTTC.

V usage is TRBV28 and J usage is TRBJ2-7; TRBD2 matches 8 bases. The ends lost 4 bases at V and 0 bases at J; junction bases unmatched: 8. Germline CDR1 is MDHEN and CDR2 is SYDVKM. There are 16 residues in the CDR3. CDR3 in amino acids: CASSSPGGKTSYEQYF. The CDR3 coding sequence is TGTGCCAGCAGTTCCCCGGGGGGGAAAACCTCCTACGAGCAGTACTTC.

The rearrangement links TRBV7-3 to TRBJ2-3; D unclear. The V gene lost 4 bases and the J gene lost 1 base, with 12 bases spanning the gap. Germline assignment: CDR1 SGHTA and CDR2 FQGTGA. The CDR3 runs 15 residues. As DNA, the CDR3 is TGTGCCAGCAGCTCCAGTGGGCTGGGCACAGATACGCAGTATTTT. Translating it yields CASSSSGLGTDTQYF.

J is TRBJ2-3 and V is TRBV5-1; the D gene is possibly TRBD2 (5 bases). This CDR3 is built from 15 residues. Germline V gene sequence: CDR1 SGHRS, CDR2 YFSETQ. The V end lost 0 bases, the J end lost 9 bases, and 17 bases lay between the germline ends. For the CDR3, the DNA is TGCGCCAGCAGCTTGGCCGCGGGCCCAACGAAAACGCAGTATTTT. It is translated as CASSLAAGPTKTQYF.

The rearrangement joins TRBV6-5 to TRBJ2-5; 7 positions match TRBD1. V shed 0 bases and J 5 bases; nucleotides not matched to a gene: 3. Germline V gene lookup returns CDR1 MNHEY and CDR2 SVGAGI. This CDR3 spans 14 amino acids. In nucleotides, the CDR3 is TGTGCCAGCAGTTACTCGACAGGGATGGAGACCCAGTACTTC. Protein: CASSYSTGMETQYF.

The chain carries TRBV4-1 and TRBJ1-1, with D unresolved. V lost 0 bases, J lost 1 base, and 6 bases lay in between. Germline CDR1 and CDR2: MGHRA and YSYEKL. CDR3 length: 14 amino acids. The CDR3 protein is CASSQDPRNTEAFF. CDR3 sequence (DNA): TGCGCCAGCAGCCAAGATCCCAGGAACACTGAAGCTTTCTTT.

CDR3 sequence: CASSERGAGGYGYTF. The CDR3 DNA reads as TGTGCCAGCAGTGAGAGGGGAGCGGGGGGCTATGGCTACACCTTC. The chain couples TRBV2 to TRBJ1-2; weak D call: TRBD1 (5 bases). The CDR3 is 15 amino acids. V was clipped by 3 bases and J by 4 bases, with 15 bases between them. Per germline, CDR1 SNHLY and CDR2 FYNNEI. Full variable domain (rest looked up from reference TRBV2 and TRBJ1-2): EPEVTQTPSHQVTQMGQEVILRCVPISNHLYFYWYRQILGQKVEFLVSFYNNEISEKSEIFDDQFSVERPDGSNFTLKIRSTKLEDSAMYFCASSERGAGGYGYTFGSGTRLTVV.

This chain joins TRBV7-9 and TRBJ2-1; TRBD2 is a possible D gene (6 bases). Germline values: CDR1 SEHNR, CDR2 FQNEAQ (reference sequence). Trimming removed 3 bases from V and 10 bases from J, with 13 bases in between. The CDR3 runs to 13 residues. CDR3 in DNA: TGTGCCAGCAGCTTCACATCGGCGGGAGAGCAGTTCTTC. It translates to CASSFTSAGEQFF.

The rearrangement joins TRBV6-1 to TRBJ1-5; D is ambiguous. The V end was cut by 8 bases, the J end by 6 bases, with 14 bases between. Germline CDR1 MNHNS, CDR2 SASEGT. CDR3 length: 13 residues. The CDR3 loop is CASVMERFQPQHF. CDR3 DNA: TGTGCCAGCGTTATGGAGAGGTTTCAGCCCCAGCATTTT.

This sequence joins TRBV4-3 and TRBJ2-1; TRBD2 agrees at 11 bases. The CDR3 has 19 amino acids. V dropped 0 bases and J dropped 4; count of bases not matched to a gene: 11. The germline V gene has CDR1 LGHNA and CDR2 YSLEER. The CDR3 loop reads CASSQDPLAGGEIYNEQFF. DNA of the CDR3: TGCGCCAGCAGCCAAGATCCGTTAGCGGGGGGGGAAATATACAATGAGCAGTTCTTC.

J is TRBJ2-5 and V is TRBV29-1, with D possibly TRBD1 on 6 matching bases. The CDR3 has 11 amino acids. Trimming removed 6 bases from V and 5 bases from J, with 10 bases in between. Germline CDR1 is SQVTM and CDR2 is ANQGSEA. The CDR3 reads CSVTQGETQYF. DNA of the CDR3: TGCAGCGTGACGCAGGGGGAGACCCAGTACTTC.

The J gene is TRBJ2-1, the V gene TRBV18, with TRBD2 identical over 8 bases. This CDR3 spans 15 amino acids. Germline assignment: CDR1 KGHSH and CDR2 LQKENI. Trimming took 1 base from V and 5 from J; bases not matched to a gene: 4. The CDR3 DNA is TGTGCCAGCTCACCACGAGGCGGGGGGAACAATGAGCAGTTCTTC. Amino acid sequence: CASSPRGGGNNEQFF.

This clone was observed a handful of times. Here the CDR3 DNA reads TGTGCCAGCTCAAGAACAGGGGAATTAGGGCAGTACTTC. Translation: CASSRTGELGQYF. The chain has TRBV18 and TRBJ2-7; the match to TRBD1 covers 7 bases. CDR1 is KGHSH, CDR2 LQKENI, per germline. With 5 bases clipped from V and 9 bases from J, the junction kept 10 bases outside the gene matches. The CDR3 covers 13 residues.

J is TRBJ1-1 and V is TRBV7-9; the match to TRBD1 covers 8 bases. Unmatched junction bases numbered 7, after V lost 4 bases and J lost 3 bases. This CDR3 region has 15 residues. Germline V CDR1 and CDR2: SEHNR, FQNEAQ (reference sequence). The CDR3 is CASSWQGAIHTEAFF. The CDR3 DNA reads TGTGCCAGCAGCTGGCAGGGGGCGATTCACACTGAAGCTTTCTTT.

This chain links TRBV9 with TRBJ2-3, with 10 bases matching TRBD2. This CDR3 has 15 amino acids. V was clipped by 2 bases and J by 6 bases; unmatched bases: 6. Per the germline V gene, CDR1 is SGDLS and CDR2 is YYNGEE. The CDR3: CASSVVAGGGDTQYF. The CDR3 bases are TGTGCCAGCAGCGTGGTAGCGGGGGGCGGGGATACGCAGTATTTT.